This T cell receptor (beta chain) was captured by sequencing in a study of T cell responses to AZD1222 COVID-19 vaccine. Across the study: Analyses pooled second doses at about 4 or about 12 weeks. Findings and limits, study-wide: The study found vaccine-associated CD4 TCRs spanning spike, dominant at 160-218 and 743-854. Most donors were white British and more were female, and clonal diversity was possibly underestimated. Targeting of unmutated variant regions was reportedly seen in nearly half of spike-specific TCRs.

CDR1 is MGHRA and CDR2 is YSYEKL in the germline V gene. CDR3 size: 15 residues. V dropped 0 bases and J dropped 6 bases, with 14 bases sitting between them. Regarding this clone: Its target is unknown.

Using immunoSEQ multiplex PCR, the repertoire was profiled, and TCRdb retains in-frame clones only, with some absent. The top ten hold about 15% of the sample, which has around 160,000 clones, 70% to 90% seen once. Material: peripheral blood, obtained on day 0 of AZD1222 vaccination. This clonotype was obtained from an adult in good health. V usage is TRBV4-1 and J usage is TRBJ1-1; TRBD1 is a possible D gene (5 bases). The DNA for the CDR3 is TGCGCCAGCAGCCAAGAGCCCGGGGCCAGCTCTGAAGCTTTCTTT. Translation: CASSQEPGASSEAFF.